The clone carrying this T cell receptor beta chain was recorded once. The data originate from a study of T cell changes during pregnancy in multiple sclerosis. Per the germline V gene, CDR1 is LNHDA and CDR2 is SQIVND (reference sequence). Trimming removed 8 bases at V and 1 base at J, with 9 bases between. There are 13 residues in the CDR3. This table comes from immunoSEQ multiplex PCR, and its TCRdb copy is limited to in-frame clones, with some not included. The data show around 100,000 clones, with 90% to 95% seen just once and around 0.9% held by the top ten. This chain links TRBV19 with TRBJ1-5; D might be TRBD1 (6 bases). This TCR came from a female donor with multiple sclerosis, enrolled in a pregnancy study. The source was peripheral blood, collected before pregnancy. The CDR3 DNA sequence: TGTGCCAGTCTGACAGGAAGCAATCAGCCCCAGCATTTT. Translating gives CASLTGSNQPQHF.